Each of the 28 T cell receptor beta chains below was sequenced from the same sample in a study of T cell repertoires in cytomegalovirus infection. TCRdb re-called the reads through MiXCR, storing one row per CDR3 protein. The sample has some 920,000 distinct CDR3 sequences; approximately 31% are singletons. The antigens of these receptors remain unknown. Sequenced here: cultured CD8+ T cells from PBMCs, sampled from culture after CMV antigen stimulation. All receptors come from a human donor in good health (CMV status not recorded). Some clones in this sample may be carry-over from other donors' samples.

This clonotype was found many times. V gene TRBV28 combines with J gene TRBJ1-2; D unresolved. CDR3 length equals 14 residues. V was clipped by 2 bases and J by 8 bases, with 15 bases between them. Germline V gene data show CDR1 as MDHEN and CDR2 as SYDVKM. CDR3: CASSLLRARGGYTF. Written as DNA, the CDR3 is TGTGCCAGCAGTTTACTACGGGCCCGAGGGGGCTACACCTTC.

The genes are TRBV20-1 and TRBJ2-3, with a possible D match to TRBD2 (5 bases). With 0 bases removed from V and 4 bases from J, the gap between germline ends came to 17 bases. The germline V gene encodes CDR1 DFQATT and CDR2 SNEGSKA (reference sequence). The CDR3 is made up of 16 amino acids. CDR3 loop: CSAREPPGKPADTQYF. The CDR3 bases are TGCAGTGCTAGAGAGCCGCCGGGGAAACCAGCAGATACGCAGTATTTT.

The genes are TRBV28 and TRBJ2-7; 7 positions match TRBD1. This CDR3 has 14 residues. Germline loops: CDR1 MDHEN, CDR2 SYDVKM. J was trimmed by 4 bases and V by 4 bases; bases with no gene match: 7. CDR3 sequence reads: CASSSGTASYEQYV. The CDR3 DNA is TGTGCCAGCAGTTCCGGGACAGCTTCGTACGAGCAGTACGTC.

V usage is TRBV7-4 and J usage is TRBJ1-2, with 9 nucleotides matching TRBD1. This CDR3 has 14 amino acids. V shed 5 bases and J 5 bases; nucleotides not matched to a gene: 6. Germline V CDR1 and CDR2: SGHVT, SQSDAQ. CDR3 sequence: CASSDRDRVYGYTF. CDR3 in DNA: TGTGCCAGCAGCGACCGGGACAGGGTTTATGGCTACACCTTC.

This clonotype was detected a few times. V is TRBV7-9 and J is TRBJ2-3, with D possibly being TRBD2 (5 bases). V shed 3 bases and J shed 1 base, with 11 bases lying between them. The CDR3 sequence is 15 residues long. Germline CDR1 SEHNR, CDR2 FQNEAQ (reference sequence). The CDR3 DNA reads TGTGCCAGCAGCTTTCCGGGATATGGCACAGATACGCAGTATTTT. The encoded protein is CASSFPGYGTDTQYF. Based on the CDR3 plus reference TRBV7-9 and TRBJ2-3, the full variable domain is DTGVSQNPRHKITKRGQNVTFRCDPISEHNRLYWYRQTLGQGPEFLTYFQNEAQLEKSRLLSDRFSAERPKGSFSTLEIQRTEQGDSAMYLCASSFPGYGTDTQYFGPGTRLTVL.

The sample holds a few counts of this clonotype. The chain joins TRBV7-6 to TRBJ1-3; D is undetermined. Per the germline V gene, CDR1 is SGHVS and CDR2 is FNYEAQ. V was cut by 5 bases and J by 0 bases, with 20 bases left in between. CDR3 length equals 18 residues. CDR3 in amino acids: CASSPSLAQLASGNTIYF. CDR3 in DNA: TGTGCCAGCAGCCCTAGCTTGGCACAGTTAGCCTCTGGAAACACCATATATTTT.

This clonotype was seen more than once but under ten times. The chain uses TRBV10-3 and TRBJ2-1; weak D call: TRBD1 (6 bases). This CDR3 has 17 amino acids. V dropped 5 bases and J dropped 1 base, with 18 bases sitting between them. Germline values: CDR1 ENHRY, CDR2 SYGVKD. CDR3 sequence: CAISLDRRAKSYNEQFF. Here the CDR3 DNA reads TGTGCCATCAGTTTGGACAGAAGGGCCAAATCCTACAATGAGCAGTTCTTC.

This chain uses TRBV7-2 with TRBJ1-3; D unclear. Trimming removed 5 bases from V and 0 bases from J, with 5 bases in between. Germline V gene data show CDR1 as SGHTA and CDR2 as FQGNSA. The CDR3 has 13 amino acids. Here the CDR3 DNA reads TGTGCCAGCAGCCCGTACTCTGGAAACACCATATATTTT. Its protein product is CASSPYSGNTIYF.

The chain couples TRBV12-3 or TRBV12-4 to TRBJ2-2; 9 positions agree with TRBD1. V shed 7 bases and J 6 bases; nucleotides not matched to a gene: 21. This CDR3 contains 19 residues. The CDR3 sequence: CASTNPLLGTGTLAGELFF. The CDR3 DNA reads TGTGCCAGCACCAATCCCCTTCTCGGGACAGGGACCCTGGCCGGGGAGCTGTTTTTT.

V is TRBV7-9 and J is TRBJ1-5, with 7 bases matching TRBD1. The CDR3 spans 14 residues. V was clipped by 3 bases and J by 5 bases; unmatched bases: 4. Looked up from germline, CDR1 is SEHNR and CDR2 is FQNEAQ (reference sequence). CDR3 nucleotides: TGTGCCAGCAGCTTGTCGGGGACAGATCAGCCCCAGCATTTT. Protein sequence: CASSLSGTDQPQHF.

This clonotype was seen once. The rearrangement uses TRBV6-8 and TRBJ1-5; tentative D call: TRBD1 (5 bases). V gave up 4 bases and J gave up 8 bases, with 15 bases separating them. Germline values: CDR1 MNHGY, CDR2 SAAAGT. The CDR3 runs to 14 residues. CDR3 DNA sequence: TGTGCCAGCAGTTTCCGGACACGGGGTGAGCCCCAGCATTTT. This gives the protein CASSFRTRGEPQHF.

The chain carries TRBV20-1 and TRBJ1-5; D is undetermined. Trimming stripped 1 base from V and 2 bases from J, with 12 bases between. CDR3 size: 15 residues. Germline loops: CDR1 DFQATT, CDR2 SNEGSKA (reference sequence). For the CDR3, the DNA is TGCAGTGCTAGAGTAGACTACGATCGCAATCAGCCCCAGCATTTT. The encoded protein is CSARVDYDRNQPQHF.

The chain links TRBV4-1 to TRBJ2-2, with unresolved D. The germline CDR1 and CDR2 sequences are MGHRA and YSYEKL. Trimming stripped 4 bases from V and 3 bases from J, with 18 bases between. CDR3 length equals 17 residues. CDR3 nucleotides: TGCGCCAGCAGCCCCCTAGAGGAAATCCCGGACACCGGGGAGCTGTTTTTT. Its protein product is CASSPLEEIPDTGELFF.

This clonotype was counted a few times. The rearrangement uses TRBV7-6 and TRBJ2-7; the D is unclear. The CDR3 totals 12 residues. V lost 1 base and J lost 5, with 6 bases in between. The germline V gene encodes CDR1 SGHVS and CDR2 FNYEAQ. The CDR3 DNA follows: TGTGCCAGCAGCTTAGAGTTCCACGAGCAGTACGTC. It codes for CASSLEFHEQYV.

This clonotype was observed many times. The chain combines TRBV10-2 with TRBJ1-2, with D possibly TRBD1 on 5 matching bases. CDR1 and CDR2 (germline): WSHSY, SAAADI. The CDR3 has 12 amino acids. Trimming left V 8 bases short and J 8 bases short, with 15 bases between. CDR3 DNA: TGCGCCAGCGGCGGGACTTATCGAGGCTACACCTTC. Encoded protein: CASGGTYRGYTF.

The gene calls are TRBV9 and TRBJ2-7; the D call may be TRBD1 or TRBD2 (5 bases each). This CDR3 comprises 14 residues. Germline V gene data show CDR1 as SGDLS and CDR2 as YYNGEE. Trimming pared 3 bases from V and 2 bases from J, leaving 12 bases between. This chain's CDR3 is CASSGGDRPYEQYF. The CDR3 nucleotides are TGTGCCAGCAGCGGGGGAGACAGACCCTACGAGCAGTACTTC.

This clonotype was seen at least ten times. This CDR3 reads CASSPRGQNYGYTF. DNA for the CDR3: TGTGCCAGCAGCCCCCGAGGGCAGAACTATGGCTACACCTTC. The chain links TRBV7-9 to TRBJ1-2; D not certain. The germline gives CDR1 SEHNR, CDR2 FQNEAQ (reference sequence). This CDR3 is 14 amino acids long. The V end was cut by 5 bases, the J end by 2 bases, with 12 bases between.

This clonotype appeared a few times. The CDR3 protein is CASSDSWAGMSMNTEAFF. The CDR3, as DNA: TGTGCCAGCAGTGATTCTTGGGCAGGGATGAGCATGAACACTGAAGCTTTCTTT. This chain links TRBV6-4 with TRBJ1-1; a possible D gene is TRBD1 (5 bases). The V and J ends lost 3 bases and 0 bases respectively, with 20 bases between them. The germline CDR1 and CDR2 sequences are MRHNA and SNTAGT. The CDR3 consists of 18 residues.

This clonotype occurred many times. This chain joins TRBV7-6 and TRBJ2-3; D unclear. The CDR3 has 16 residues. V dropped 1 base and J dropped 0 bases, with 11 bases sitting between them. Germline V CDR1 and CDR2: SGHVS, FNYEAQ. For the CDR3, the DNA is TGTGCCAGCAGCTTAGAACCCGAGGAGAGCACAGATACGCAGTATTTT. It yields the protein CASSLEPEESTDTQYF.

The chain recombines TRBV2 with TRBJ2-7; tentatively, D is TRBD2 (6 bases). Germline V gene sequence: CDR1 SNHLY, CDR2 FYNNEI. This CDR3 spans 11 amino acids. V was trimmed by 3 bases and J by 9 bases, leaving 9 bases between them. This CDR3 is CASSDAGMQYV. CDR3 DNA: TGTGCCAGCAGTGATGCGGGGATGCAGTACGTC.

The V and J genes are TRBV2 and TRBJ1-4; TRBD1 matches 8 bases. There are 18 residues in the CDR3. The J segment lost 0 bases and the V segment lost 5 bases, leaving 11 bases of the junction unmatched. The V gene's germline CDR1 is SNHLY and CDR2 FYNNEI. DNA of the CDR3: TGTGCCAGCAGTCCACCCCAGGGGGCAGATCCAACTAATGAAAAACTGTTTTTT. Its protein product is CASSPPQGADPTNEKLFF.

The chain's CDR3 is CASSFGTASYGYTF. The CDR3 DNA is TGTGCCAGCAGTTTCGGGACAGCTTCCTATGGCTACACCTTC. The chain links TRBV27 to TRBJ1-2, with 7 bases matching TRBD1. In germline, CDR1 is MNHEY, CDR2 SMNVEV (reference sequence). Trimming at V came to 3 bases and at J to 4 bases, leaving 5 bases not matched to a gene. The CDR3 consists of 14 residues.

The rearrangement uses TRBV7-4 and TRBJ2-5; D is unclear. CDR3 length: 13 amino acids. Trimming stripped 2 bases from V and 3 bases from J, with 7 bases between. In germline, CDR1 is SGHVT, CDR2 SQSDAQ. CDR3 nucleotides: TGTGCCAGCAGCTTACCCCTCAAAGAGACCCAGTACTTC. Encoded protein: CASSLPLKETQYF. The full variable domain, with the rest looked up from reference TRBV7-4 and TRBJ2-5, is GAGVSQSPRYKVAKRGRDVALRCDSISGHVTLYWYRQTLGQGSEVLTYSQSDAQRDKSGRPSGRFSAERPERSVSTLKIQRTEQGDSAVYLCASSLPLKETQYFGPGTRLLVL.

This chain joins TRBV11-2 and TRBJ1-2; D not resolved. V was shortened by 5 bases and J by 2 bases, with 15 bases between the two germline ends. From germline, CDR1 is SGHAT and CDR2 FQNNGV. The CDR3 length is 15 residues. CDR3 nucleotides: TGTGCCAGCAGCCCTACACAGCCGTCCAACTATGGCTACACCTTC. Protein sequence: CASSPTQPSNYGYTF.

This clonotype came up a few times. The V and J genes are TRBV7-8 and TRBJ2-7; D might be TRBD1 (6 bases). Germline CDR1 reads SGHVS; CDR2 reads FQNEAQ. CDR3 size: 14 residues. V dropped 1 base and J dropped 3 bases, with 10 bases sitting between them. CDR3 DNA sequence: TGTGCCAGCAGCTTAGGACGACAGGTCTACGAGCAGTACTTC. Its protein is CASSLGRQVYEQYF.

V is TRBV6-5 and J is TRBJ2-1; D unresolved. V lost 0 bases and J 8 bases, leaving 5 bases between the germline ends. The CDR3 runs 12 residues. Germline values: CDR1 MNHEY, CDR2 SVGAGI. CDR3 nucleotides: TGTGCCAGCAGTTACTCGTGGGATGAGCAGTTCTTC. Its translation: CASSYSWDEQFF.

The chain employs TRBV7-6 and TRBJ2-1; 8 nucleotides align to TRBD2. The CDR3 is 15 amino acids. With 5 bases clipped from V and 7 bases from J, the junction kept 10 bases outside the gene matches. The germline V gene encodes CDR1 SGHVS and CDR2 FNYEAQ. CDR3 sequence: CASSAPGGANNEQFF. DNA for the CDR3: TGTGCCAGCAGCGCACCCGGGGGGGCAAATAATGAGCAGTTCTTC. The full variable domain, completed using reference TRBV7-6 and TRBJ2-1, is GAGVSQSPRYKVTKRGQDVALRCDPISGHVSLYWYRQALGQGPEFLTYFNYEAQQDKSGLPNDRFSAERPEGSISTLTIQRTEQRDSAMYRCASSAPGGANNEQFFGPGTRLTVL.

This clonotype was seen many times. V gene TRBV7-2 combines with J gene TRBJ1-4; D remains unclear. This CDR3 contains 15 residues. Germline V gives CDR1 SGHTA, CDR2 FQGNSA. V lost 5 bases to trimming and J lost 2 bases, with 12 bases between them. DNA for the CDR3: TGTGCCAGCAGCCCTTCGTTTCTCACTAATGAAAAACTGTTTTTT. It is translated as CASSPSFLTNEKLFF.